Many counts were recorded for the clone carrying this TCR beta chain. The data were taken from a study of molecular identifiers for immune sequencing clone quantification. One entry per CDR3 protein, called by TCRdb with MiXCR from the PCR reads. The table includes approximately 500,000 distinct CDR3 sequences, about 22% detected once. The CDR3 runs 21 residues. J was trimmed by 0 bases and V by 3 bases; bases with no gene match: 17. CDR1 and CDR2 from the germline V gene are SGHAT and FQNNGV. This chain uses TRBV11-2 with TRBJ2-6, with 7 bases that match TRBD1. This clonotype originated in a human donor in good health. Some libraries in this study had Jurkat cell RNA spiked in. The sequencing sample was made of naive CD8+ T cells from blood, with Jurkat cell RNA spiked in. Sample subset: FACS-sorted CD8+CD4-CCR7+CD45RA+ naive T cells. The CDR3 DNA reads TGTGCCAGCAGCTTTTTATCGGGACAGCGCAGCCTGAGCTCTGGGGCCAACGTCCTGACTTTC. Protein: CASSFLSGQRSLSSGANVLTF.